These 14 T cell receptor beta chains were sequenced from one sample in a study of T cell responses to AZD1222 COVID-19 vaccine. Clones were sequenced by immunoSEQ multiplex PCR, and TCRdb holds only the in-frame ones, with some missing. The sample lists tens of thousands of clones, roughly 90% occurring once. The sequences come from peripheral blood, collected 28 days after the second AZD1222 dose. Receptor source: an adult who received the AZD1222 COVID-19 vaccine.

This clone was counted a single time. V gene TRBV7-2 combines with J gene TRBJ2-7, with 13 bases matching TRBD2. The CDR3 contains 17 residues. CDR1 and CDR2 from the germline V gene are SGHTA and FQGNSA. Trimming at V came to 5 bases and at J to 0 bases, leaving 7 bases not matched to a gene. The CDR3 DNA follows: TGTGCCAGCAGCCCCGGACTAGCGGGAGTGAGCTCCTACGAGCAGTACTTC. This codes for CASSPGLAGVSSYEQYF.

The chain employs TRBV12-5 and TRBJ1-3, with D perhaps matching TRBD1 (5 bases). CDR1 is LGHNT, CDR2 FRNRAP, per germline. Trimming left V 1 base short and J 0 bases short, with 13 bases between. The CDR3 is 17 amino acids. The CDR3: CASGLAGPTVSGNTIYF. The CDR3 DNA sequence: TGTGCTAGTGGTTTGGCAGGGCCAACCGTCTCTGGAAACACCATATATTTT.

This clone appeared a few times. The chain couples TRBV6-5 to TRBJ2-7, with a possible D match to TRBD2 (7 bases). Deletions cut 7 bases from V and 4 bases from J, with 20 bases between. The germline CDR1 and CDR2 sequences are MNHEY and SVGAGI. CDR3 length: 15 residues. The CDR3 DNA is TGTGCCAGCAAATGGGACTCTCGGGGGGCTTACGAGCAGTACTTC. It translates to CASKWDSRGAYEQYF.

The table lists this clone with a count of one. The chain uses TRBV19 and TRBJ1-2; the D is unclear. Germline V gives CDR1 LNHDA, CDR2 SQIVND (reference sequence). The CDR3 is made up of 12 amino acids. V lost 3 bases and J lost 8, with 10 bases in between. In DNA form, the CDR3 reads TGTGCCAGTAGTATCCTCTTGGGAGGCTACACCTTC. It translates to CASSILLGGYTF.

CDR3 region: CASSEAEQGASKAFF. Here the CDR3 DNA reads TGTGCCAGCAGTGAAGCCGAGCAGGGGGCGAGCAAAGCTTTCTTT. V usage is TRBV6-1 and J usage is TRBJ1-1; 8 positions agree with TRBD1. The germline CDR1 and CDR2 sequences are MNHNS and SASEGT. V lost 0 bases, J lost 9 bases, and 9 bases stayed unmatched. The CDR3 has 15 amino acids.

V gene TRBV7-9 combines with J gene TRBJ2-1; 13 bases match TRBD2. Germline assignment: CDR1 SEHNR and CDR2 FQNEAQ (reference sequence). This CDR3 has 15 amino acids. The trim removed 7 bases at V and 7 bases at J, leaving 7 bases unmatched. The chain's CDR3 is CASTPLAGGGNEQFF. The CDR3 nucleotides read TGTGCCAGCACCCCACTAGCGGGAGGGGGGAATGAGCAGTTCTTC.

This chain connects TRBV5-8 to TRBJ2-2, with D unclear. Germline CDR1 SGHTS, CDR2 YDEGEE. There are 14 residues in the CDR3. V was trimmed by 0 bases and J by 9 bases, leaving 12 bases between them. As DNA, the CDR3 is TGTGCCAGCAGCTTGGAGGTGGGGAACCGGGAGCTGTTTTTT. It codes for CASSLEVGNRELFF.

The chain uses TRBV30 and TRBJ2-7; 8 bases align to TRBD1. CDR3 size: 15 residues. CDR1 is GTSNPN, CDR2 SVGIG, per germline (reference sequence). J was trimmed by 6 bases and V by 2 bases; bases with no gene match: 12. CDR3 loop: CAWSYITGTGGEQYF. In DNA, the CDR3 is TGTGCCTGGAGTTACATCACCGGGACAGGTGGCGAGCAGTACTTC.

The gene calls are TRBV11-2 and TRBJ2-7, with a tentative D call TRBD2 (6 bases). From germline, CDR1 is SGHAT and CDR2 FQNNGV. This CDR3 has 14 residues. V lost 5 bases and J 2 bases, leaving 13 bases between the germline ends. The CDR3 loop reads CASSVSSGPYEQYF. CDR3 DNA: TGTGCCAGCAGCGTAAGTAGCGGCCCCTACGAGCAGTACTTC.

This chain joins TRBV4-2 and TRBJ2-4; TRBD2 is a possible D gene (6 bases). Germline CDR1 LGHNA, CDR2 YNFKEQ. V was trimmed by 0 bases and J by 0 bases, leaving 9 bases between them. The CDR3 contains 16 residues. Here the CDR3 reads CASSQERGTAKNIQYF. The CDR3 coding sequence is TGTGCCAGCAGCCAAGAGCGGGGAACAGCCAAAAACATTCAGTACTTC.

This sequence joins TRBV19 and TRBJ2-2; either TRBD1 or TRBD2 may supply D (6 bases each). The V and J ends lost 6 bases and 0 bases respectively, with 14 bases between them. Germline-derived CDR1 and CDR2 are LNHDA and SQIVND (reference sequence). The CDR3 loop spans 16 amino acids. The CDR3 protein is CASSRGGGANTGELFF. For the CDR3, the DNA is TGTGCCAGTAGCAGGGGTGGCGGGGCGAACACCGGGGAGCTGTTTTTT.

The rearrangement uses TRBV2 and TRBJ2-2; TRBD2 matches at 14 bases. With V trimmed by 5 bases and J by 6 bases, 5 bases remained unmatched. The CDR3 is 16 residues long. Germline assignment: CDR1 SNHLY and CDR2 FYNNEI. DNA for the CDR3: TGTGCCAGCAGTCAGACTAGCGGGAGGGTCGCCGGGGAGCTGTTTTTT. Translating it yields CASSQTSGRVAGELFF.

The chain has TRBV20-1 and TRBJ1-2, with TRBD1 matching over 7 bases. Germline V gene data show CDR1 as DFQATT and CDR2 as SNEGSKA (reference sequence). V shed 4 bases, J shed 8 bases, and the junction held 4 bases outside the gene matches. There are 11 residues in the CDR3. This CDR3 is CSATQGLGYTF. The CDR3 nucleotides read TGCAGTGCTACACAGGGGCTGGGCTACACCTTC.

CDR3: CASGSRNIQYF. In DNA, the CDR3 is TGTGCCAGCGGGTCGAGAAACATTCAGTACTTC. The V and J genes are TRBV2 and TRBJ2-4; no clear D gene. CDR1 SNHLY and CDR2 FYNNEI come from the germline V gene. V lost 8 bases and J lost 6, with 8 bases in between. This CDR3 has 11 residues.